The present T cell receptor (beta chain) was sequenced within a study of control samples from healthy donors and cancer patients. The data were produced by immunoSEQ multiplex PCR, yet TCRdb's version contains in-frame clones alone and is incomplete. Its clone listing holds roughly 200,000 clones. Sequencing input: blood. The receptor was derived from a woman in her thirties in good health.

The CDR3 loop is CASSQSPREQNEKLFF. As DNA, the CDR3 is TGCGCCAGCAGTCAATCTCCCAGAGAACAAAATGAAAAACTGTTTTTT. V is TRBV23-1 and J is TRBJ1-4; no firm D call. TRBV23-1 is noted as an ORF with a role that remains uncertain. V lost 0 bases and J lost 5, with 13 bases in between. This CDR3 comprises 16 residues.